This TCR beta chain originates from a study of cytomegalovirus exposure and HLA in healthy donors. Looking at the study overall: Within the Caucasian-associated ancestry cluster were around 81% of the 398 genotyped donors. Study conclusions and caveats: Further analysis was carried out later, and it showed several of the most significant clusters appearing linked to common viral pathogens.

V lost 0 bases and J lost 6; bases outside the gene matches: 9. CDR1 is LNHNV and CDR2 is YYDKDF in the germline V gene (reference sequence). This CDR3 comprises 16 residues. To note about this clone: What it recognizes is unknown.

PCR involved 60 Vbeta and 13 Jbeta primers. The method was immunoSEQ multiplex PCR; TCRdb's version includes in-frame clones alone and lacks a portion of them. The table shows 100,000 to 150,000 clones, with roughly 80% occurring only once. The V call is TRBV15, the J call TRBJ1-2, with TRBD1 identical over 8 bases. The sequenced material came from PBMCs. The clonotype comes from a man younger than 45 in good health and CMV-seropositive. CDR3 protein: CATSRDLGTGKDGYTF. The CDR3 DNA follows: TGTGCCACCAGCAGAGATCTTGGGACAGGAAAGGATGGCTACACCTTC. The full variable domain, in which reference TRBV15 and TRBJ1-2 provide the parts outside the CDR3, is DAMVIQNPRYQVTQFGKPVTLSCSQTLNHNVMYWYQQKSSQAPKLLFHYYDKDFNNEADTPDNFQSRRPNTSFCFLDIRSPGLGDTAMYLCATSRDLGTGKDGYTFGSGTRLTVV.